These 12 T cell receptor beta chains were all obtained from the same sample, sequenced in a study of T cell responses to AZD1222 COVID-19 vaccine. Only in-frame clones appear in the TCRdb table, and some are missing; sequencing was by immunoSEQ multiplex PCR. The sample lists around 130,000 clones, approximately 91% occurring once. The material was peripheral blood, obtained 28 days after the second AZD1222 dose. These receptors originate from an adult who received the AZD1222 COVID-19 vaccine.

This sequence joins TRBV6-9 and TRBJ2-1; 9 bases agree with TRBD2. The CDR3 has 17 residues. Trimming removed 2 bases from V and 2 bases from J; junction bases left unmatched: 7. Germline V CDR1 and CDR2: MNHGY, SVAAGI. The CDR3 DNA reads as TGTGCCAGCAGTTATCTGGGGCGGGAGGGCCCCTACAATGAGCAGTTCTTC. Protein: CASSYLGREGPYNEQFF.

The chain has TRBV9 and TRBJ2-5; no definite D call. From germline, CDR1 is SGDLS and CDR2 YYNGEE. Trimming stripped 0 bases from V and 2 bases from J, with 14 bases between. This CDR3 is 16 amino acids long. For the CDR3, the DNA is TGTGCCAGCAGCGTAGGGTTAGCAGTCAAACAAGAGACCCAGTACTTC. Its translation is CASSVGLAVKQETQYF.

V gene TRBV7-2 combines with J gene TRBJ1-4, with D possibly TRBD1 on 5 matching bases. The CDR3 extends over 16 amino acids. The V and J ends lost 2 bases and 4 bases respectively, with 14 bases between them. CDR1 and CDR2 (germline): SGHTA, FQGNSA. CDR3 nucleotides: TGTGCCAGCAGCTTACACGGGGGGGGAAATAATGAAAAACTGTTTTTT. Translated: CASSLHGGGNNEKLFF. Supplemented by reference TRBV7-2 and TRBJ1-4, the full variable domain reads GAGVSQSPSNKVTEKGKDVELRCDPISGHTALYWYRQSLGQGLEFLIYFQGNSAPDKSGLPSDRFSAERTGGSVSTLTIQRTQQEDSAVYLCASSLHGGGNNEKLFFGSGTQLSVL.

CDR3: CASSLAPPTGQDTEAFF. In nucleotides, the CDR3 is TGTGCCAGCAGCTTAGCGCCCCCGACAGGGCAAGACACTGAAGCTTTCTTT. This rearrangement joins TRBV7-6 to TRBJ1-1; TRBD1 matches at 7 bases. This CDR3 spans 17 amino acids. The V segment lost 0 bases and the J segment 3 bases; nucleotides outside the gene matches: 10. Germline V lookup: CDR1 SGHVS, CDR2 FNYEAQ.

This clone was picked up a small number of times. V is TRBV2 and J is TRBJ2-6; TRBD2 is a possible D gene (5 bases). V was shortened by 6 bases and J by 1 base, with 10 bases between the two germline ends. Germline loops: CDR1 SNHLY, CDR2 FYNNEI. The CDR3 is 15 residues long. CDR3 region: CASREDPSGANVLTF. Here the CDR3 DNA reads TGTGCCAGCAGGGAGGACCCTTCTGGGGCCAACGTCCTGACTTTC. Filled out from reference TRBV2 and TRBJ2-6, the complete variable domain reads EPEVTQTPSHQVTQMGQEVILRCVPISNHLYFYWYRQILGQKVEFLVSFYNNEISEKSEIFDDQFSVERPDGSNFTLKIRSTKLEDSAMYFCASREDPSGANVLTFGAGSRLTVL.

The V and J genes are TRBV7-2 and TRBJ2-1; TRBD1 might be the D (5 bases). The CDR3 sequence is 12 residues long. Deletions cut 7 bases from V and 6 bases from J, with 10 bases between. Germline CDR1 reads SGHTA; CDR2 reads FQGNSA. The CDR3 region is CASNSRVNEQFF. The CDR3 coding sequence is TGTGCCAGCAATTCCAGGGTCAATGAGCAGTTCTTC.

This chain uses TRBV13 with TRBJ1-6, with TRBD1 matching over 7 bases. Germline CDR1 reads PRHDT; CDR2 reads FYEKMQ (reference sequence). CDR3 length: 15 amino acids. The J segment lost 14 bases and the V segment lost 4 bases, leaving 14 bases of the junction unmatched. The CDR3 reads CASSSYRRGVSSLHF. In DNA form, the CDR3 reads TGTGCCAGCAGCTCTTACCGCAGGGGGGTTTCCTCCCTCCACTTT.

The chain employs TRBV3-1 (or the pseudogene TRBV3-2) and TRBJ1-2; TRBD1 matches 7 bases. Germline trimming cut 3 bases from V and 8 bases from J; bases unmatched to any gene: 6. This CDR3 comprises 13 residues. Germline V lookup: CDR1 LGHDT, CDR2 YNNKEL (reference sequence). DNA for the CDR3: TGTGCCAGCAGCCATGAACAGGGGTTAGGCTACACCTTC. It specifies CASSHEQGLGYTF.

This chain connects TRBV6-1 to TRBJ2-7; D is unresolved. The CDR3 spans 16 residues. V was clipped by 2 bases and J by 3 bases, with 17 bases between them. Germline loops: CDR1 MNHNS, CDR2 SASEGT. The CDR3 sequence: CASSESSRQLFYEQYF. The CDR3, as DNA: TGTGCCAGCAGTGAAAGTTCGAGGCAGCTTTTCTACGAGCAGTACTTC.

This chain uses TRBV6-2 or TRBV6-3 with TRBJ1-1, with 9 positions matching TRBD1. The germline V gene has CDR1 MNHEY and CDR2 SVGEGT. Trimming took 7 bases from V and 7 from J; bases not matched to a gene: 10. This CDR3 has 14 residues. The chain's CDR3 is CASNPGTGIGEAFF. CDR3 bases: TGTGCCAGCAACCCCGGGACAGGGATCGGTGAAGCTTTCTTT.

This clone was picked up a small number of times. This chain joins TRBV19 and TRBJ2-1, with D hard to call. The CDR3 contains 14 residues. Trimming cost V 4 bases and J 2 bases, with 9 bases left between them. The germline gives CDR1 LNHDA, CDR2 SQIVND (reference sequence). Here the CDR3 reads CASSSAPTYNEQFF. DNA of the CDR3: TGTGCCAGTAGTAGCGCACCAACCTACAATGAGCAGTTCTTC.

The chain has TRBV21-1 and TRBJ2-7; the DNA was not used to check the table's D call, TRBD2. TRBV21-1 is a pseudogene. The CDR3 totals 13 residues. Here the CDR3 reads CASSKLETSLQYV. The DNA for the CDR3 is TGTGCCAGCAGCAAACTGGAGACTAGCCTCCAGTACGTC.